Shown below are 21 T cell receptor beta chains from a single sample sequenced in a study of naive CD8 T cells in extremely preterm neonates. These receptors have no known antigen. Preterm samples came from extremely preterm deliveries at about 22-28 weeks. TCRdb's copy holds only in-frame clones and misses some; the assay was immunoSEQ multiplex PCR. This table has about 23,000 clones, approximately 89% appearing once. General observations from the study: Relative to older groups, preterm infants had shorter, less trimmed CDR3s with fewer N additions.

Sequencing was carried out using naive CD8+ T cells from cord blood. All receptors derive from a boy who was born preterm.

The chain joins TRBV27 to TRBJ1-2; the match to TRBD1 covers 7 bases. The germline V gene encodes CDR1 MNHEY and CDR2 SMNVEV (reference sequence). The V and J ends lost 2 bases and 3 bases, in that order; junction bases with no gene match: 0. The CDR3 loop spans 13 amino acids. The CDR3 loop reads CASSLQGDYGYTF. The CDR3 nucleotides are TGTGCCAGCAGTTTACAGGGGGACTATGGCTACACCTTC.

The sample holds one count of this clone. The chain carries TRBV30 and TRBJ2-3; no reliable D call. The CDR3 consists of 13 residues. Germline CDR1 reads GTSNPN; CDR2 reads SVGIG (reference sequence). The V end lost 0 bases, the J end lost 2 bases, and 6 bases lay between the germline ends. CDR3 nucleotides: TGTGCCTGGAGTGTATGGGACACAGATACGCAGTATTTT. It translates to CAWSVWDTDTQYF.

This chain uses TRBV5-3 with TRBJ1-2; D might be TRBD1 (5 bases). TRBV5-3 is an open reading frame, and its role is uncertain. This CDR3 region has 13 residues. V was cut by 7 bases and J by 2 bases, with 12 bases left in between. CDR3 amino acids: CARRPGANYGYTF. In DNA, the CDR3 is TGTGCCAGACGGCCCGGGGCAAACTATGGCTACACCTTC.

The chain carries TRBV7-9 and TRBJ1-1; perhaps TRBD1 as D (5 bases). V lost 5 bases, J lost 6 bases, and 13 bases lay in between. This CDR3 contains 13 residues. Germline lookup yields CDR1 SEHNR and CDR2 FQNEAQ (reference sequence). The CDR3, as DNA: TGTGCCAGCAGCCCCGAGTCAGGGTCTGAAGCTTTCTTT. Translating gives CASSPESGSEAFF.

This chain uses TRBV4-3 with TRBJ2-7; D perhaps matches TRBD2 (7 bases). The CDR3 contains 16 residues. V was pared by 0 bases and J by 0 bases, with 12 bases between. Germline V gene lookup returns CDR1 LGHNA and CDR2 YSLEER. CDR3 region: CASSQDPGGHSYEQYF. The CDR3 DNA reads TGCGCCAGCAGCCAAGATCCGGGGGGCCACTCCTACGAGCAGTACTTC.

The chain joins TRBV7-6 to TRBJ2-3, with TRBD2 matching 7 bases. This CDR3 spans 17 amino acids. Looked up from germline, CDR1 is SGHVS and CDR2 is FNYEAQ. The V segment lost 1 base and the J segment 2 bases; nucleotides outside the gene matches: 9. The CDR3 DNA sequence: TGTGCCAGCAGCTTAGGTTCGGCTAGCGGTTACACAGATACGCAGTATTTT. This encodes CASSLGSASGYTDTQYF.

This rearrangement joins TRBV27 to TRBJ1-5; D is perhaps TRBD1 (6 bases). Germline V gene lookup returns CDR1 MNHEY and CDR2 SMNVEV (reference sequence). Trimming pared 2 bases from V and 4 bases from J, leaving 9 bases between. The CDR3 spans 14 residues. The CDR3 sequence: CASSLGGANQPQHF. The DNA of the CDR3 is TGTGCCAGCAGTTTAGGGGGGGCGAATCAGCCCCAGCATTTT.

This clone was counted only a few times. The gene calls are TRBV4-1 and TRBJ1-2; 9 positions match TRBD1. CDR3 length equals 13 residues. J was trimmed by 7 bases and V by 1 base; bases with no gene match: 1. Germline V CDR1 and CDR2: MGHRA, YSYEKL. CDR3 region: CASSQGTGVGYTF. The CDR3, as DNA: TGCGCCAGCAGCCAAGGGACAGGGGTTGGCTACACCTTC.

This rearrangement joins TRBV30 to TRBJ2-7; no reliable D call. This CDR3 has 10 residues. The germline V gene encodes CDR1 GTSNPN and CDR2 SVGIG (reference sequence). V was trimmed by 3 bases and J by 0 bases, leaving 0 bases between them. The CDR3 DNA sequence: TGTGCCTGGAGCTCCTACGAGCAGTACTTC. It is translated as CAWSSYEQYF. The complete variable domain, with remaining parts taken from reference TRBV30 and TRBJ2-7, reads SQTIHQWPATLVQPVGSPLSLECTVEGTSNPNLYWYRQAAGRGLQLLFYSVGIGQISSEVPQNLSASRPQDRQFILSSKKLLLSDSGFYLCAWSSYEQYFGPGTRLTVT.

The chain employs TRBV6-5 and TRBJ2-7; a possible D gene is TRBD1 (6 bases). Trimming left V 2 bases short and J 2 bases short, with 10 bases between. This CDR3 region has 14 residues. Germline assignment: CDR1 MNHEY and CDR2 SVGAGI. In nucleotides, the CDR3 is TGTGCCAGCAGTTACCGGACAGTAGCCTACGAGCAGTACTTC. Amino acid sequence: CASSYRTVAYEQYF.

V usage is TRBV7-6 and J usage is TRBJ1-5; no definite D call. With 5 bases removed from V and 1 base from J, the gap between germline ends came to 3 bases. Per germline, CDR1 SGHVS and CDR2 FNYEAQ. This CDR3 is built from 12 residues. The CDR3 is CASSHSNQPQHF. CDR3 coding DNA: TGTGCCAGCAGCCACAGCAATCAGCCCCAGCATTTT.

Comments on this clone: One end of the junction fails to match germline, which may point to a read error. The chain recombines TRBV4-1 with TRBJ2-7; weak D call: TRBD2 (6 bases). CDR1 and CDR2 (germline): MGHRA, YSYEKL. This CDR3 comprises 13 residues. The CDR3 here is CASSSGLSYEQYF. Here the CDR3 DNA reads TGTGCCAGCAGCTCGGGACTCTCCTACGAGCAGTACTTC.

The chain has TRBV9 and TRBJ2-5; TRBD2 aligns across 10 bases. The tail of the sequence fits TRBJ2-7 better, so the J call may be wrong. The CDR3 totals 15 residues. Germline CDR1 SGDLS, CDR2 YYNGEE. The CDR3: CASSLSGGLPYEQYF. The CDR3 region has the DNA TGTGCCAGCAGCCTTAGCGGGGGGCTTCCCTACGAGCAGTACTTC.

The CDR3 here is CASGELFF. The CDR3, as DNA: TGTGCCAGCGGGGAGCTGTTTTTT. The chain joins TRBV27 to TRBJ2-2; no clear D gene. V shed 8 bases and J shed 8 bases, with 0 bases lying between them. CDR1 is MNHEY, CDR2 SMNVEV, per germline (reference sequence). CDR3 size: 8 residues.

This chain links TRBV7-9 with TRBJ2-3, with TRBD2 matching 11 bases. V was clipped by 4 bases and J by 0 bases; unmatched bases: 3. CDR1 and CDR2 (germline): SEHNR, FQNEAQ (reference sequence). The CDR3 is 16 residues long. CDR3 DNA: TGTGCCAGCAGCTCGGGACTAGCGGCTAGCACAGATACGCAGTATTTT. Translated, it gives CASSSGLAASTDTQYF. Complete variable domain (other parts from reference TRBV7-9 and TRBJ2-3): DTGVSQNPRHKITKRGQNVTFRCDPISEHNRLYWYRQTLGQGPEFLTYFQNEAQLEKSRLLSDRFSAERPKGSFSTLEIQRTEQGDSAMYLCASSSGLAASTDTQYFGPGTRLTVL.

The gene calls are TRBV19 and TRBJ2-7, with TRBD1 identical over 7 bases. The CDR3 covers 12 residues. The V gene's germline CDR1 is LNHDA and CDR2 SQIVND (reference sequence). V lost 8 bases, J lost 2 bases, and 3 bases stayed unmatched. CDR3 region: CASSGTAYEQYF. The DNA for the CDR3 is TGTGCCAGTTCCGGGACAGCCTACGAGCAGTACTTC.

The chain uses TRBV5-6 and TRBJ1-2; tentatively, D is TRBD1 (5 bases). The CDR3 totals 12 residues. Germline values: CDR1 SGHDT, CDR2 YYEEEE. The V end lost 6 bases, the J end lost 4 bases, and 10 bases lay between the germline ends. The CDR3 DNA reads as TGTGCCAGCAACCTTCAGGGCTATGGCTACACCTTC. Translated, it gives CASNLQGYGYTF.

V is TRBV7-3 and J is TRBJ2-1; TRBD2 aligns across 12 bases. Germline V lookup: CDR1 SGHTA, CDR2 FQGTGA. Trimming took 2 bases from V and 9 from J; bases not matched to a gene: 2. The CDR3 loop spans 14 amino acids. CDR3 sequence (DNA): TGTGCCAGCAGCTTACTAGCGGGGGGGCCTGAGCAGTTCTTC. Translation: CASSLLAGGPEQFF.

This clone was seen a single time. For the CDR3, the DNA is TGTGCTAGTGGTTTCCCTATTCGAGGCGGGGGGGCCTACGAGCAGTACTTC. It specifies CASGFPIRGGGAYEQYF. This rearrangement joins TRBV12-5 to TRBJ2-7; 9 nucleotides align to TRBD2. CDR1 LGHNT and CDR2 FRNRAP come from the germline V gene. This CDR3 region has 17 residues. The V gene end was trimmed by 3 bases and the J gene end by 2 bases; junction bases not matched to a gene: 11.

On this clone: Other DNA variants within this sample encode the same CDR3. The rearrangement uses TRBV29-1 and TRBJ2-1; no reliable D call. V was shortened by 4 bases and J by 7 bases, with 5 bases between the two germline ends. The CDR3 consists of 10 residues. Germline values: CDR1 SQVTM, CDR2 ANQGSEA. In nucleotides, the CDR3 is TGCAGCGTTGGGGGAAATGAGCAGTTCTTC. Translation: CSVGGNEQFF.

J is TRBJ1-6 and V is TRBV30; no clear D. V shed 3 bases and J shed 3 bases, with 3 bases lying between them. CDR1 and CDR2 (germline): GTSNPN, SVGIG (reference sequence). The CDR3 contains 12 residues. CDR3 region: CAWRDYNSPLHF. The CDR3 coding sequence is TGTGCCTGGAGGGACTATAATTCACCCCTCCACTTT.